The clone carrying this TCR beta chain was recorded many times. The antigen remains undetermined. The length of the CDR3 is 16 residues. Germline V gives CDR1 SQVTM, CDR2 ANQGSEA. The trim removed 1 base at V and 3 bases at J, leaving 6 bases unmatched. This entry comes from a study of metastatic and nonmetastatic thyroid tumors. In the study overall: From malignant and benign thyroid patients, repertoires in blood and in tumor or nodule tissue were compared. Findings and limits, study-wide: As reported, TCR beta diversity in blood and tumor was significantly higher in malignant thyroid tumors than in benign nodules.

Original handling: The study took CDR3 differences across clinicopathological groups and made a distant-metastasis classifier for papillary thyroid cancer from them. MiXCR was used by TCRdb to re-call the PCR reads. In this record, the V and J calls reflect TCRdb's handling and not the investigators' own analysis. The sample has 25,000 to 30,000 clones, about 17% seen once; the top ten hold roughly 4.7%. Patients had received no treatment of any kind before thyroid surgery. Sequencing was performed on blood. This chain connects TRBV29-1 to TRBJ1-4, with TRBD1 matching over 9 bases. The receptor comes from a female donor with papillary thyroid cancer or a benign thyroid nodule (not recorded which). Some clones in this sample may be carry-over from other donors' samples. In DNA form, the CDR3 reads TGCAGCGTTGAAGTGCGGGACAGGGTTGCTAATGAAAAACTGTTTTTT. This gives the protein CSVEVRDRVANEKLFF.